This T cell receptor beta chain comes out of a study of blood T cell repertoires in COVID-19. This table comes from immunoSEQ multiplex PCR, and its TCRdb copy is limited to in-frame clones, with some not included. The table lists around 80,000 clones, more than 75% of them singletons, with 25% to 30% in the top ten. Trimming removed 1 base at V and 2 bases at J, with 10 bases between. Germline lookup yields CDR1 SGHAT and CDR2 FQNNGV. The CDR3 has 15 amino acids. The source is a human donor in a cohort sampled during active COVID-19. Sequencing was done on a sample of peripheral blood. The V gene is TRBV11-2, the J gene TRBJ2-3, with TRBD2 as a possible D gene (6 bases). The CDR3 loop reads CASSLGLDNTDTQYF. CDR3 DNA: TGTGCCAGCAGCTTAGGACTAGATAACACAGATACGCAGTATTTT.